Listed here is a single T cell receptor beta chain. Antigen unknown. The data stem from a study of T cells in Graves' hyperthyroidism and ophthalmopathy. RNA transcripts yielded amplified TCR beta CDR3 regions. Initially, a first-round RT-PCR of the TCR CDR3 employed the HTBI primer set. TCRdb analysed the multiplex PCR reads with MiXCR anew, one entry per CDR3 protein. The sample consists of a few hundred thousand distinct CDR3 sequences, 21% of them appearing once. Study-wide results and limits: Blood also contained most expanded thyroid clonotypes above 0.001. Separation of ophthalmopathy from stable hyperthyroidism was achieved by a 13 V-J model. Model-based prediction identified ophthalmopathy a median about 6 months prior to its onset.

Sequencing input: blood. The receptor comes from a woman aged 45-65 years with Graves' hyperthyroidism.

CDR3 nucleotide sequence: TGTGCCACCAGCAGATGGGGTCCGGGGGGCACAGATACGCAGTATTTT. Residues: CATSRWGPGGTDTQYF. V is TRBV15 and J is TRBJ2-3; possibly TRBD2 for D (6 bases). CDR3 length: 16 amino acids. With 2 bases removed from V and 1 base from J, the gap between germline ends came to 13 bases. CDR1 and CDR2 from the germline V gene are LNHNV and YYDKDF (reference sequence). The full variable domain, with the rest looked up from reference TRBV15 and TRBJ2-3, is DAMVIQNPRYQVTQFGKPVTLSCSQTLNHNVMYWYQQKSSQAPKLLFHYYDKDFNNEADTPDNFQSRRPNTSFCFLDIRSPGLGDTAMYLCATSRWGPGGTDTQYFGPGTRLTVL.